Sequencing of this T cell receptor beta chain was carried out in a study of blood T cell repertoires in COVID-19. The protocol was immunoSEQ multiplex PCR, while the TCRdb copy is restricted to in-frame clones and leaves out a portion. The sample holds 400,000 or so clones, 70% to 90% seen once. Seattle researchers signed up patients amid active infection and tracked them longitudinally. The receptor comes from a man aged 18 to 30 with COVID-19, enrolled during active disease. The sequencing input was peripheral blood.

The CDR3, as DNA: TGTGCCAGTAGTTGGCAGGGGGTAGATACGCAGTATTTT. It specifies CASSWQGVDTQYF. V and J are TRBV19 and TRBJ2-3; 7 bases match TRBD1. Germline V gene data show CDR1 as LNHDA and CDR2 as SQIVND (reference sequence). The CDR3 runs to 13 residues. J was trimmed by 5 bases and V by 5 bases; bases with no gene match: 4.